These 31 T cell receptor beta chains were all obtained from the same sample, sequenced in a study of siplizumab effects on memory and regulatory T cells. Only in-frame clones appear in the TCRdb table, and some are missing; sequencing was by immunoSEQ multiplex PCR. The table includes 100,000 or so clones, around 92% detected once. The sequenced sample was CD4+ T cells sorted from blood. The receptors stem from a human donor in good health. Some clones in this sample may be carry-over from other donors' samples.

In its sample, this clone was seen once. The CDR3 DNA sequence: TGCGCCAGCAGCTTGGGGCATGCCGACTATCCCTACGAGCAGTACTTC. This translates into CASSLGHADYPYEQYF. The chain combines TRBV5-1 with TRBJ2-7; D possibly corresponds to TRBD2 (5 bases). The CDR3 runs 16 residues. V was shortened by 0 bases and J by 2 bases, with 15 bases between the two germline ends. Germline CDR1 SGHRS, CDR2 YFSETQ.

The chain recombines TRBV2 with TRBJ2-1, with 8 bases that match TRBD2. V dropped 6 bases and J dropped 8; count of bases not matched to a gene: 9. Germline CDR1 reads SNHLY; CDR2 reads FYNNEI. This CDR3 is 14 amino acids long. The CDR3 reads CASRTGTSSYEQFF. For the CDR3, the DNA is TGTGCCAGCAGAACCGGGACTAGTAGCTATGAGCAGTTCTTC.

The chain employs TRBV29-1 and TRBJ2-1; TRBD2 aligns across 9 bases. The CDR3 contains 14 residues. The germline CDR1 and CDR2 sequences are SQVTM and ANQGSEA. After removal of 6 bases from V and 7 bases from J, the junction contained 10 bases not matched to a gene. CDR3 DNA: TGCAGCGTGCGGGAGGGCCCGTTGCGGAATGAGCAGTTCTTC. It codes for CSVREGPLRNEQFF.

This chain joins TRBV7-2 and TRBJ2-4; tentative D call: TRBD1 (6 bases). V lost 5 bases and J 4 bases, leaving 9 bases between the germline ends. Germline V gives CDR1 SGHTA, CDR2 FQGNSA. The CDR3 length is 13 residues. The CDR3, as DNA: TGTGCCAGCAGCGCAGGGGTGAAAAACATTCAGTACTTC. As protein: CASSAGVKNIQYF.

The V and J genes are TRBV7-9 and TRBJ2-5; D is unresolved. The CDR3 length is 13 residues. V dropped 5 bases and J dropped 5 bases, with 12 bases sitting between them. Germline loops: CDR1 SEHNR, CDR2 FQNEAQ (reference sequence). CDR3 sequence reads: CASSRPAGETQYF. As DNA, the CDR3 is TGTGCCAGCAGCCGGCCAGCCGGCGAGACCCAGTACTTC. Looking up the rest from reference TRBV7-9 and TRBJ2-5 gives the full variable domain: DTGVSQNPRHKITKRGQNVTFRCDPISEHNRLYWYRQTLGQGPEFLTYFQNEAQLEKSRLLSDRFSAERPKGSFSTLEIQRTEQGDSAMYLCASSRPAGETQYFGPGTRLLVL.

The chain employs TRBV11-2 and TRBJ2-2; no clear D gene. Germline V lookup: CDR1 SGHAT, CDR2 FQNNGV. This CDR3 comprises 15 residues. Trimming shortened V by 5 bases and J by 1 base, and 11 bases separated the two germline ends. This chain's CDR3 is CASSHRSLNTGELFF. CDR3 in DNA: TGTGCCAGCAGCCATAGATCCTTGAACACCGGGGAGCTGTTTTTT.

This rearrangement joins TRBV5-1 to TRBJ2-2, with D uncertain. CDR3 length: 15 residues. Germline values: CDR1 SGHRS, CDR2 YFSETQ. Between the trimmed V and J ends, which lost 5 bases and 3 bases, there was a span of 14 bases. The CDR3: CASRVGQEHTGELFF. The CDR3 DNA follows: TGCGCCAGCAGGGTAGGGCAAGAACACACCGGGGAGCTGTTTTTT.

The J gene is TRBJ1-1, the V gene TRBV30; TRBD1 might be the D (5 bases). The germline V gene has CDR1 GTSNPN and CDR2 SVGIG (reference sequence). The CDR3 has 11 amino acids. Trimming cost V 5 bases and J 4 bases, with 8 bases left between them. The CDR3: CAWAGFTEAFF. The DNA of the CDR3 is TGTGCCTGGGCAGGGTTCACTGAAGCTTTCTTT.

The chain joins TRBV5-4 to TRBJ2-3, with D perhaps matching TRBD2 (6 bases). CDR1 is SGHNT, CDR2 YYREEE, per germline (reference sequence). Trimming left V 3 bases short and J 5 bases short, with 19 bases between. This CDR3 contains 16 residues. The CDR3 DNA sequence: TGTGCCAGCAGCTCTGCTAGCTTCCTGGGAGGAGATACGCAGTATTTT. It encodes CASSSASFLGGDTQYF.

The rearrangement joins TRBV6-1 to TRBJ1-1; TRBD1 matches at 8 bases. V lost 5 bases and J lost 8; bases outside the gene matches: 10. The CDR3 runs to 14 residues. Germline lookup yields CDR1 MNHNS and CDR2 SASEGT. The CDR3 region is CASSSGTGVPEAFF. CDR3 nucleotide sequence: TGTGCCAGCAGTTCCGGGACAGGAGTTCCGGAAGCTTTCTTT.

The chain joins TRBV27 to TRBJ2-7, with 8 nucleotides matching TRBD1. The V gene's germline CDR1 is MNHEY and CDR2 SMNVEV (reference sequence). The junction had 11 bases not matched to a gene; V was cut back by 8 bases and J by 2 bases. The CDR3 contains 15 residues. CDR3 sequence (DNA): TGTGCCAGCCGATCCCCAGGACAGGGTCCCTACGAGCAGTACTTC. As protein: CASRSPGQGPYEQYF.

The genes are TRBV18 and TRBJ2-5; D call uncertain. Germline lookup yields CDR1 KGHSH and CDR2 LQKENI. V was cut by 3 bases and J by 4 bases, with 9 bases left in between. This CDR3 has 13 residues. The CDR3 protein is CASSPRGSETQYF. The CDR3 bases are TGTGCCAGCTCACCGAGAGGTTCAGAGACCCAGTACTTC.

This chain connects TRBV19 to TRBJ2-5; tentatively, D is TRBD1 or TRBD2 (5 bases each). Deletions cut 7 bases from V and 5 bases from J, with 17 bases between. This CDR3 region has 14 residues. The germline V gene has CDR1 LNHDA and CDR2 SQIVND (reference sequence). The CDR3 here is CASKGSSVGETQYF. In nucleotides, the CDR3 is TGTGCCAGTAAGGGGAGCTCCGTAGGGGAGACCCAGTACTTC.

The J gene is TRBJ1-5, the V gene TRBV14; 8 nucleotides match TRBD1. J gave up 1 base and V 8 bases, and 10 bases lay outside the gene matches. The germline V gene has CDR1 SGHDN and CDR2 FVKESK. The CDR3 has 16 amino acids. The DNA for the CDR3 is TGTGCCAGCGATCGGCAGGGGGCGAGGAGCAATCAGCCCCAGCATTTT. Translating gives CASDRQGARSNQPQHF.

J is TRBJ2-7 and V is TRBV14, with D hard to call. CDR3 length: 11 amino acids. Germline V gene lookup returns CDR1 SGHDN and CDR2 FVKESK. V was clipped by 3 bases and J by 7 bases, with 7 bases between them. CDR3 nucleotide sequence: TGTGCCAGCAGCCAGGGGTCGGAGCAGTACTTC. It translates to CASSQGSEQYF.

The V and J genes are TRBV27 and TRBJ2-3, with D unresolved. Looked up from germline, CDR1 is MNHEY and CDR2 is SMNVEV (reference sequence). The V gene lost 5 bases and the J gene lost 3 bases, with 18 bases spanning the gap. The CDR3 has 16 residues. The CDR3: CASSPRTSGETDTQYF. CDR3 DNA: TGTGCCAGCAGTCCCCGGACCTCGGGTGAGACAGATACGCAGTATTTT.

CDR3 region: CASSPRLGGGETQYF. In nucleotides, the CDR3 is TGTGCCAGCAGCCCCCGACTAGGCGGGGGAGAGACCCAGTACTTC. V is TRBV7-3 and J is TRBJ2-5, with 7 nucleotides matching TRBD2. V was pared by 5 bases and J by 4 bases, with 10 bases of the junction left unmatched. CDR3 size: 15 residues. Germline values: CDR1 SGHTA, CDR2 FQGTGA. The full variable domain, rest sourced from reference TRBV7-3 and TRBJ2-5, is GAGVSQTPSNKVTEKGKYVELRCDPISGHTALYWYRQSLGQGPEFLIYFQGTGAADDSGLPNDRFFAVRPEGSVSTLKIQRTERGDSAVYLCASSPRLGGGETQYFGPGTRLLVL.

The V call is TRBV9, the J call TRBJ2-7; weak D call: TRBD1 (6 bases). V was clipped by 4 bases and J by 4 bases, with 12 bases between them. This CDR3 is built from 13 residues. Germline-derived CDR1 and CDR2 are SGDLS and YYNGEE. The CDR3 is CASSIQQGYEQYF. The CDR3 DNA sequence: TGTGCCAGCAGCATACAACAGGGTTACGAGCAGTACTTC.

This rearrangement joins TRBV7-2 to TRBJ2-3; perhaps TRBD1 as D (5 bases). Between the trimmed V and J ends, which lost 5 bases and 2 bases, there was a span of 11 bases. The CDR3 runs to 14 residues. Germline values: CDR1 SGHTA, CDR2 FQGNSA. This chain's CDR3 is CASSHDRFTDTQYF. The CDR3 DNA follows: TGTGCCAGCAGCCATGACAGATTCACAGATACGCAGTATTTT.

This chain links TRBV30 with TRBJ2-7, with D possibly TRBD2 on 6 matching bases. V dropped 0 bases and J dropped 2 bases, with 14 bases sitting between them. The CDR3 covers 15 residues. In germline, CDR1 is GTSNPN, CDR2 SVGIG (reference sequence). The CDR3 nucleotides read TGTGCCTGGAGTGTACTGTCTAGCGATACCTACGAGCAGTACTTC. Its protein is CAWSVLSSDTYEQYF.

The rearrangement links TRBV13 to TRBJ1-5; TRBD1 agrees at 8 bases. With V trimmed by 5 bases and J by 2 bases, 11 bases remained unmatched. This CDR3 has 17 residues. Germline-derived CDR1 and CDR2 are PRHDT and FYEKMQ (reference sequence). CDR3 in DNA: TGTGCCAGCAGCATCCTCAGGGGGCGCGATGGCAATCAGCCCCAGCATTTT. Protein sequence: CASSILRGRDGNQPQHF.

V is TRBV7-3 and J is TRBJ1-1; 8 bases fit TRBD1. CDR1 is SGHTA, CDR2 FQGTGA, per germline. With V trimmed by 1 base and J by 5 bases, 3 bases remained unmatched. The CDR3 consists of 14 residues. CDR3 DNA: TGTGCCAGCAGCTTAATAGGGACAGGAACTGAAGCTTTCTTT. Protein sequence: CASSLIGTGTEAFF.

The chain recombines TRBV5-1 with TRBJ1-1; D gene ambiguous. The CDR3 totals 15 residues. CDR1 and CDR2 from the germline V gene are SGHRS and YFSETQ. Between the trimmed V and J ends, which lost 0 bases and 1 base, there was a span of 10 bases. The CDR3 nucleotides are TGCGCCAGCAGCTTGGATGGGGTCCGGAACACTGAAGCTTTCTTT. As protein: CASSLDGVRNTEAFF. Supplemented by reference TRBV5-1 and TRBJ1-1, the full variable domain reads KAGVTQTPRYLIKTRGQQVTLSCSPISGHRSVSWYQQTPGQGLQFLFEYFSETQRNKGNFPGRFSGRQFSNSRSEMNVSTLELGDSALYLCASSLDGVRNTEAFFGQGTRLTVV.

A single count supports this clone. The chain employs TRBV18 and TRBJ2-3; either TRBD1 or TRBD2 may supply D (5 bases each). The V and J ends lost 2 bases and 6 bases respectively, with 6 bases between them. The CDR3 is 12 residues long. Looked up from germline, CDR1 is KGHSH and CDR2 is LQKENI. CDR3 amino acids: CASSPWGDTQYF. In nucleotides, the CDR3 is TGTGCCAGCTCACCATGGGGGGATACGCAGTATTTT.

The chain recombines TRBV11-3 with TRBJ2-3; D might be TRBD2 (6 bases). The V end was cut by 3 bases, the J end by 6 bases, with 13 bases between. This CDR3 comprises 14 residues. CDR1 is SGHNT, CDR2 YENEEA, per germline. CDR3: CASSFSSALDTQYF. The CDR3 nucleotides read TGTGCCAGCAGCTTCTCTAGCGCTTTGGATACGCAGTATTTT.

This clone has only one observation. This sequence joins TRBV19 and TRBJ1-2, with D maybe TRBD1 (6 bases). Trimming removed 5 bases at V and 4 bases at J, with 20 bases between. Germline values: CDR1 LNHDA, CDR2 SQIVND (reference sequence). The CDR3 totals 16 residues. The CDR3 nucleotides are TGTGCCAGTAGTCCACGACAGGCCCGGCGGGGCTATGGCTACACCTTC. Translated, it gives CASSPRQARRGYGYTF.

The chain couples TRBV7-9 to TRBJ1-4; weak D call: TRBD1 (5 bases). The germline V gene encodes CDR1 SEHNR and CDR2 FQNEAQ (reference sequence). The V gene lost 1 base and the J gene lost 4 bases, with 10 bases spanning the gap. The CDR3 covers 15 residues. CDR3 sequence: CASSLDAGLNEKLFF. Written as DNA, the CDR3 is TGTGCCAGCAGCTTAGATGCGGGACTTAATGAAAAACTGTTTTTT.

This chain links TRBV28 with TRBJ1-5; TRBD1 agrees at 8 bases. The CDR3 is made up of 15 amino acids. CDR1 is MDHEN, CDR2 SYDVKM, per germline. V dropped 1 base and J dropped 7; count of bases not matched to a gene: 6. CDR3 in amino acids: CASSLSGQGQQPQHF. The DNA of the CDR3 is TGTGCCAGCAGTTTATCTGGACAGGGTCAACAGCCCCAGCATTTT. Together with reference TRBV28 and TRBJ1-5, the CDR3 gives the full variable domain: DVKVTQSSRYLVKRTGEKVFLECVQDMDHENMFWYRQDPGLGLRLIYFSYDVKMKEKGDIPEGYSVSREKKERFSLILESASTNQTSMYLCASSLSGQGQQPQHFGDGTRLSIL.

The gene calls are TRBV29-1 and TRBJ2-7, with TRBD2 matching over 9 bases. Germline loops: CDR1 SQVTM, CDR2 ANQGSEA. The CDR3 totals 14 residues. CDR3 region: CRLGRLAVAYEQYF. CDR3 coding DNA: TGCAGACTGGGGAGACTAGCGGTGGCCTACGAGCAGTACTTC.

The rearrangement joins TRBV5-1 to TRBJ2-7, with TRBD2 matching 7 bases. The ends lost 2 bases at V and 7 bases at J; junction bases unmatched: 12. CDR3 length: 15 amino acids. The germline V gene encodes CDR1 SGHRS and CDR2 YFSETQ. DNA for the CDR3: TGCGCCAGCAGCTTTAGGCGTCCTAGGGACTATGAGCAGTACTTC. Its protein is CASSFRRPRDYEQYF.

The rearrangement links TRBV29-1 to TRBJ1-1; D is perhaps TRBD1 (6 bases). CDR1 and CDR2 from the germline V gene are SQVTM and ANQGSEA. This CDR3 spans 13 amino acids. The germline V and J ends were trimmed by 6 bases and 4 bases, with 15 bases remaining between them. The DNA of the CDR3 is TGCAGCGTCGGGGGGCATTTAGGCACTGAAGCTTTCTTT. It is translated as CSVGGHLGTEAFF.